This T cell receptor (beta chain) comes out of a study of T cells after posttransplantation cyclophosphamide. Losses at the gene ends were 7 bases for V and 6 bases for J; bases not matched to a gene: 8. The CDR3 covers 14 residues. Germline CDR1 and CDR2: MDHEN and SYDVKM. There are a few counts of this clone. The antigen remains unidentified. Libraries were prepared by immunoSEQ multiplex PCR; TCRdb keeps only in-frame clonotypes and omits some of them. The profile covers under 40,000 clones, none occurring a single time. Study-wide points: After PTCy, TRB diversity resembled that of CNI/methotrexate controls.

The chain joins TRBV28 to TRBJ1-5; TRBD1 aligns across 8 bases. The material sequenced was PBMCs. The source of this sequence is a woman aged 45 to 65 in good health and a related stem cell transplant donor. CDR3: CASNAAGGTQPQHF. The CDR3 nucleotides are TGTGCCAGCAATGCGGCAGGGGGCACTCAGCCCCAGCATTTT.